Following are 20 T cell receptor beta chains from one sample sequenced in a study of T cells in Graves' hyperthyroidism and ophthalmopathy. Authors of the study amplified TCR beta CDR3 regions from RNA transcripts. RT-PCR in the first round (using the HTBI primer set) targeted the TCR CDR3. In TCRdb, the multiplex PCR reads were re-called with MiXCR into one record per CDR3 protein. The sample has 480,000 or so distinct CDR3 sequences; 46% are singletons. The sequencing input was peripheral blood or thyroid tissue (not recorded which). Every receptor here comes from an adult woman with Graves' disease, either hyperthyroidism or ophthalmopathy (not recorded which).

V usage is TRBV10-3 and J usage is TRBJ2-2, with 11 bases that match TRBD2. Germline values: CDR1 ENHRY, CDR2 SYGVKD. The CDR3 runs 14 residues. Losses at the gene ends were 10 bases for V and 13 bases for J; bases not matched to a gene: 14. CDR3 in DNA: TGTGCCACCGGGACTAGCGGACTCCCGGGGATGCTGTTTTTT. This codes for CATGTSGLPGMLFF.

The V gene is TRBV14, the J gene TRBJ2-5, with 9 bases fitting TRBD2. This CDR3 comprises 17 residues. Germline assignment: CDR1 SGHDN and CDR2 FVKESK. Trimming took 0 bases from V and 4 from J; bases not matched to a gene: 9. The CDR3 DNA is TGTGCCAGCAGCCAAGATCGGCTAGCGGGACCCCTAGAGACCCAGTACTTC. Protein: CASSQDRLAGPLETQYF.

This clonotype has only a few counts. The chain links TRBV10-3 to TRBJ1-2; D unclear. Germline CDR1 ENHRY, CDR2 SYGVKD. The CDR3 is 12 residues long. Trimming left V 6 bases short and J 6 bases short, with 11 bases between. The CDR3 region is CAISYKDDGYTF. Written as DNA, the CDR3 is TGTGCCATCAGCTACAAGGACGATGGCTACACCTTC.

This clonotype was seen a handful of times. V usage is TRBV12-3 or TRBV12-4 and J usage is TRBJ1-5; tentative D call: TRBD1 (6 bases). V lost 5 bases and J 3 bases, leaving 11 bases between the germline ends. This CDR3 is 14 amino acids long. The CDR3 loop reads CASSLTGINQPQHF. Written as DNA, the CDR3 is TGTGCCAGCAGTCTAACAGGGATCAATCAGCCCCAGCATTTT.

This clonotype was found many times. This chain uses TRBV24-1 with TRBJ1-2; weak D call: TRBD1 (5 bases). Trimming stripped 9 bases from V and 6 bases from J, with 13 bases between. CDR1 and CDR2 from the germline V gene are KGHDR and SFDVKD. The CDR3 runs to 12 residues. In DNA form, the CDR3 reads TGTGCCACCTGGGACCTGGCCCATGGCTACACCTTC. Translated, it gives CATWDLAHGYTF.

The V call is TRBV29-1, the J call TRBJ1-2; unclear D gene. The V gene lost 6 bases and the J gene lost 7 bases, with 18 bases spanning the gap. Germline CDR1 reads SQVTM; CDR2 reads ANQGSEA. The CDR3 loop spans 13 amino acids. The CDR3 DNA sequence: TGCAGCGTCCGCCCCTCAGGACCGAGTGGCTACACCTTC. It yields the protein CSVRPSGPSGYTF.

This clonotype showed up many times. The chain combines TRBV6-5 with TRBJ1-1; maybe TRBD1 (6 bases). V was cut by 4 bases and J by 10 bases, with 13 bases left in between. Germline lookup yields CDR1 MNHEY and CDR2 SVGAGI. The length of the CDR3 is 12 residues. The CDR3 reads CASSSTGSPAFF. The CDR3 DNA sequence: TGTGCCAGCAGTTCAACAGGGTCTCCAGCTTTCTTT.

The rearrangement links TRBV20-1 to TRBJ1-4, with D perhaps matching TRBD1 (6 bases). The CDR3 extends over 17 amino acids. The germline V gene has CDR1 DFQATT and CDR2 SNEGSKA (reference sequence). V lost 0 bases and J 7 bases, leaving 21 bases between the germline ends. The CDR3 DNA reads TGCAGTGCTAGAGATCTACGGGAGGGCACACAGGGTGAAAAACTGTTTTTT. Residues: CSARDLREGTQGEKLFF.

This clonotype occurred many times. The chain combines TRBV19 with TRBJ1-2; TRBD1 matches 10 bases. This CDR3 contains 15 residues. Germline-derived CDR1 and CDR2 are LNHDA and SQIVND (reference sequence). V dropped 6 bases and J dropped 8; count of bases not matched to a gene: 12. The CDR3 region is CASRSTGTGVGGYTF. In nucleotides, the CDR3 is TGTGCCAGTAGATCCACCGGGACAGGGGTAGGGGGCTACACCTTC.

The chain uses TRBV20-1 and TRBJ2-5, with 13 bases aligning to TRBD2. The CDR3 totals 13 residues. The trim removed 3 bases at V and 6 bases at J, leaving 1 base unmatched. Germline CDR1 reads DFQATT; CDR2 reads SNEGSKA (reference sequence). The CDR3 DNA reads TGCAGTGCTAGCGGGACTAGCGGGAAGACCCAGTACTTC. This encodes CSASGTSGKTQYF.

This clonotype was counted many times. The chain links TRBV5-1 to TRBJ1-1; TRBD1 matches 7 bases. Germline loops: CDR1 SGHRS, CDR2 YFSETQ. The trim removed 4 bases at V and 8 bases at J, leaving 8 bases unmatched. This CDR3 spans 13 amino acids. For the CDR3, the DNA is TGCGCCAGCAGCCCCGGGGAAGGGGGCGAAGCTTTCTTT. Translated, it gives CASSPGEGGEAFF.

V is TRBV2 and J is TRBJ2-6; no reliable D call. Germline V lookup: CDR1 SNHLY, CDR2 FYNNEI. The V and J ends lost 4 bases and 4 bases respectively, with 14 bases between them. The CDR3 extends over 16 amino acids. The CDR3 here is CASSAEGNSGANVLTF. The CDR3 DNA reads as TGTGCCAGCAGTGCAGAAGGGAACTCCGGGGCCAACGTCCTGACTTTC.

This clonotype was detected ten times or more. The chain combines TRBV7-3 with TRBJ2-2; TRBD2 might be the D (6 bases). This CDR3 is built from 14 residues. V was pared by 5 bases and J by 4 bases, with 11 bases between. The V gene's germline CDR1 is SGHTA and CDR2 FQGTGA. CDR3 in DNA: TGTGCCAGCAGCCCGGGACTTCCCACCGGGGAGCTGTTTTTT. As protein: CASSPGLPTGELFF.

This clonotype was seen repeatedly, ten times or more. This chain joins TRBV7-2 and TRBJ2-6; weak D call: TRBD1 (6 bases). This CDR3 region has 15 residues. V gave up 5 bases and J gave up 2 bases, with 10 bases separating them. Germline V lookup: CDR1 SGHTA, CDR2 FQGNSA. The CDR3 bases are TGTGCCAGCAGCCCCCAGGGGACTGGGGCCAACGTCCTGACTTTC. Translating it yields CASSPQGTGANVLTF.

The CDR3 coding sequence is TGCAGTGCTAGAGCCCCTTTGGACCAGAGCTCCTACGAGCAGTACTTC. Protein: CSARAPLDQSSYEQYF. The V gene is TRBV20-1, the J gene TRBJ2-7; D remains unclear. Germline CDR1 is DFQATT and CDR2 is SNEGSKA (reference sequence). CDR3 length equals 16 residues. V lost 1 base, J lost 0 bases, and 16 bases lay in between.

This clonotype was seen once. This sequence joins TRBV7-9 and TRBJ2-7, with 7 positions matching TRBD1. Germline-derived CDR1 and CDR2 are SEHNR and FQNEAQ (reference sequence). Trimming took 4 bases from V and 2 from J; bases not matched to a gene: 11. The CDR3 spans 16 residues. The CDR3 sequence is CASSSNRGQDPYEQYF. CDR3 DNA: TGTGCCAGCAGCTCGAACAGGGGCCAAGACCCCTACGAGCAGTACTTC. The whole variable domain, remainder taken from reference TRBV7-9 and TRBJ2-7, is DTGVSQNPRHKITKRGQNVTFRCDPISEHNRLYWYRQTLGQGPEFLTYFQNEAQLEKSRLLSDRFSAERPKGSFSTLEIQRTEQGDSAMYLCASSSNRGQDPYEQYFGPGTRLTVT.

The table lists this clonotype with a count of one. The rearrangement uses TRBV10-3 and TRBJ2-5; D not resolved. The CDR3 length is 14 residues. V lost 7 bases and J lost 2, with 14 bases in between. The germline gives CDR1 ENHRY, CDR2 SYGVKD. CDR3 residues: CAINQKGRQETQYF. Written as DNA, the CDR3 is TGTGCCATCAACCAGAAAGGCCGACAAGAGACCCAGTACTTC.

Regarding this clonotype: A read error is possible here, since a much larger clone lies one base away. The chain joins TRBV5-1 to TRBJ2-7, with 11 nucleotides matching TRBD2. This CDR3 has 16 residues. Looked up from germline, CDR1 is SGHRS and CDR2 is YFSETQ. The trim removed 0 bases at V and 1 base at J, leaving 3 bases unmatched. The CDR3 here is CASSLVGLADSYEQYF. The CDR3 DNA is TGCGCCAGCAGCTTGGTGGGACTAGCGGATTCCTACGAGCAGTACTTC. Supplemented by reference TRBV5-1 and TRBJ2-7, the full variable domain reads KAGVTQTPRYLIKTRGQQVTLSCSPISGHRSVSWYQQTPGQGLQFLFEYFSETQRNKGNFPGRFSGRQFSNSRSEMNVSTLELGDSALYLCASSLVGLADSYEQYFGPGTRLTVT.

Note on this clonotype: Because the CDR3's place on the DNA is in doubt, the DNA is left out and the CDR3 is given as listed by TCRdb. J is TRBJ2-5 and V is TRBV11-1; the DNA was not compared with TRBD2, the D call given in the table. The CDR3 length is 21 residues, termini included. The germline CDR1 and CDR2 sequences are SGHAT and FQDESV (reference sequence). The CDR3 sequence: CASSIYLCSGRSGRARETQYF.

Worth noting for this clonotype: One end of the junction does not line up with germline, which may come from a read error. The rearrangement uses TRBV5-1 and TRBJ2-6; 7 positions agree with TRBD1. This CDR3 spans 13 amino acids. The V gene's germline CDR1 is SGHRS and CDR2 YFSETQ. CDR3 region: CASSFDRAYVLTF. The CDR3 nucleotides read TGCGCCAGCAGCTTTGACAGGGCCTACGTCCTGACTTTC.